Below are 3 T cell receptor beta chains sequenced from a single sample in a study of OX40 agonist ivuxolimab in advanced cancers. Produced via immunoSEQ multiplex PCR; TCRdb's table is partial and in-frame only. The sample lists about 14,000 clones, roughly 71% occurring once. The sequencing used CD4+ or CD8+ T cells sorted from blood, collected in a trial of the OX40 agonist ivuxolimab. The receptor source for this set is an adult with an advanced solid tumor such as melanoma, head and neck, liver or kidney cancer.

V gene TRBV27 combines with J gene TRBJ1-2, with D tentatively TRBD1 (6 bases). This CDR3 region has 15 residues. CDR1 MNHEY and CDR2 SMNVEV come from the germline V gene (reference sequence). Trimming removed 4 bases from V and 5 bases from J, with 17 bases in between. The CDR3 DNA reads TGTGCCAGCAGTTCTCTGACAGGAATGTTATATGGCTACACCTTC. Protein product: CASSSLTGMLYGYTF.

This chain connects TRBV6-5 to TRBJ1-4, with D maybe TRBD1 (6 bases). The V gene's germline CDR1 is MNHEY and CDR2 SVGAGI. The CDR3 is made up of 14 amino acids. Trimming stripped 5 bases from V and 3 bases from J, with 10 bases between. The CDR3 is CASSPGHSNEKLFF. The CDR3 region has the DNA TGTGCCAGCAGTCCGGGACATTCTAATGAAAAACTGTTTTTT.

V usage is TRBV6-5 and J usage is TRBJ2-5; the D is unclear. TRBJ2-7 matches the DNA end more closely, so the J call is doubtful. The CDR3 is 14 residues long. Germline V gene sequence: CDR1 MNHEY, CDR2 SVGAGI. The CDR3 region is CASSYSEGSYEQYF. In DNA form, the CDR3 reads TGTGCCAGCAGTTACTCGGAAGGTTCCTACGAGCAGTACTTC.